Listed here are 16 T cell receptor beta chains from one sample, sequenced in a study of CXCR3-negative and CXCR3-positive naive CD8 T cells. Their recognized antigens are unknown. Whole-study findings and limits: A higher hydrophobicity marked the TRB CDR3s of CXCR3-positive naive cells versus CXCR3-negative naive cells.

The TRB libraries of cDNA were built by UMI-labeled 5' RACE. For each CDR3 protein, TCRdb gives one entry from its re-call of the 5' RACE reads, without DNA. This sample's clone table lists about 150,000 distinct CDR3 sequences. The specimen was naive CXCR3+ CD8+ T cells from blood. Subset specified: CD45RO-CCR7+CD27+CD95- naive CD8+ T cells expressing CXCR3 (TNR3+). The receptors originated from a human donor in good health. Some clones in this sample may be carry-over from other donors' samples.

This chain uses TRBV7-9 with TRBJ2-7; no DNA is available, so the TRBD1 call from TCRdb remains unchecked. Germline loops: CDR1 SEHNR, CDR2 FQNEAQ (reference sequence). CDR3 length: 13 residues. CDR3: CASSKPRVYEQYF. The full variable domain, completed using reference TRBV7-9 and TRBJ2-7, is DTGVSQNPRHKITKRGQNVTFRCDPISEHNRLYWYRQTLGQGPEFLTYFQNEAQLEKSRLLSDRFSAERPKGSFSTLEIQRTEQGDSAMYLCASSKPRVYEQYFGPGTRLTVT.

The chain joins TRBV7-3 to TRBJ2-1; checking the TCRdb D call of TRBD2 is not possible without DNA. This CDR3 spans 17 amino acids. Germline CDR1 SGHTA, CDR2 FQGTGA. The CDR3 loop reads CASSLSWGLADYNEQFF.

The chain is built from TRBV10-2 and TRBJ2-7; TCRdb names TRBD1, which stays unverified in the absence of DNA. The germline V gene has CDR1 WSHSY and CDR2 SAAADI. There are 14 residues in the CDR3. The chain's CDR3 is CASTDDRDLYEQYF.

This chain connects TRBV28 to TRBJ2-3; TCRdb's D gene call, TRBD1, goes unchecked for lack of DNA. Germline CDR1 and CDR2: MDHEN and SYDVKM. This CDR3 spans 15 amino acids. The chain's CDR3 is CASIDRGLRADTQYF.

V gene TRBV5-5 combines with J gene TRBJ1-1; the D call from TCRdb, TRBD1, cannot be confirmed without DNA. This CDR3 is built from 13 residues. CDR1 is SGHKS, CDR2 YYEKEE, per germline (reference sequence). This CDR3 is CASSMTGNTEAFF.

This sequence joins TRBV7-9 and TRBJ2-5; the D gene TCRdb calls, TRBD1, cannot be checked with no DNA. CDR3 size: 16 residues. Germline V gene lookup returns CDR1 SEHNR and CDR2 FQNEAQ (reference sequence). The CDR3: CASSFLEQGAEETQYF.

CDR3 amino acids: CASSLAEASYEQYF. The chain uses TRBV7-2 and TRBJ2-7. The CDR3 covers 14 residues. The V gene's germline CDR1 is SGHTA and CDR2 FQGNSA.

This sequence joins TRBV28 and TRBJ2-7; TCRdb's assignment of TRBD2 cannot be checked, as there is no DNA. CDR1 and CDR2 from the germline V gene are MDHEN and SYDVKM. CDR3 length equals 14 residues. The CDR3 protein is CATLPWHNPPQQYF.

This chain connects TRBV10-1 to TRBJ1-1; as DNA is missing, the TRBD1 call by TCRdb cannot be tested. Germline assignment: CDR1 WNHNN and CDR2 SYGVQD (reference sequence). There are 17 residues in the CDR3. The CDR3 spells CASSPTPAWAANTEAFF.

The CDR3: CASSSEGLRETQYF. The gene calls are TRBV14 and TRBJ2-5; the TCRdb call, TRBD2, lacks DNA for checking. The length of the CDR3 is 14 residues. In germline, CDR1 is SGHDN, CDR2 FVKESK.

This chain connects TRBV7-9 to TRBJ2-3. There are 14 residues in the CDR3. The germline V gene has CDR1 SEHNR and CDR2 FQNEAQ (reference sequence). The CDR3 spells CASRLGPSTDTQYF.

The rearrangement joins TRBV28 to TRBJ1-5; TCRdb's D gene call, TRBD1, goes unchecked for lack of DNA. The CDR3 totals 15 residues. Germline V lookup: CDR1 MDHEN, CDR2 SYDVKM. This chain's CDR3 is CASRHRTDSNQPQHF.

This rearrangement joins TRBV28 to TRBJ2-7; TCRdb gives TRBD1 as the D gene, but with no DNA this cannot be confirmed. Germline CDR1 is MDHEN and CDR2 is SYDVKM. The CDR3 loop spans 12 amino acids. CDR3: CASSWTPREQYF.

This chain joins TRBV7-2 and TRBJ1-5; TCRdb names TRBD1, which stays unverified in the absence of DNA. The CDR3 extends over 15 amino acids. Germline V gene sequence: CDR1 SGHTA, CDR2 FQGNSA. The CDR3 here is CASSPGGTSNQPQHF.

The chain carries TRBV9 and TRBJ2-3; TCRdb calls TRBD1, which cannot be checked without DNA. The CDR3 is made up of 16 amino acids. The germline CDR1 and CDR2 sequences are SGDLS and YYNGEE. This CDR3 reads CASSVPQGGDTDTQYF.

The chain combines TRBV29-1 with TRBJ1-1. This CDR3 region has 12 residues. CDR1 is SQVTM and CDR2 is ANQGSEA in the germline V gene. The CDR3 loop is CSVVTGNTEAFF.